A few counts support the clone carrying this TCR beta chain. This record comes from a study of blood T cell repertoires in COVID-19. Study at large: The United States, Italy and Spain provided the acute and convalescent COVID-19 samples.

Sequenced by immunoSEQ multiplex PCR; TCRdb stores in-frame clones only, minus some. The table shows over 120,000 clones, with 76% occurring only once. V shed 6 bases and J shed 4 bases, with 12 bases lying between them. The CDR3 contains 13 residues. The sequence came from a woman aged 80 or over with active or convalescent COVID-19. This rearrangement joins TRBV12-3 or TRBV12-4 to TRBJ1-1; D call uncertain. The source material was peripheral blood. The CDR3 sequence is CASSPDSGTEAFF. The DNA for the CDR3 is TGTGCCAGCAGCCCGGATTCAGGCACTGAAGCTTTCTTT.